This T cell receptor (beta chain) is from a study of cytomegalovirus exposure and HLA in healthy donors. Across the study: A later analysis reported the same platform for the 95 to 150 validation repertoires and the roughly 700 first-cohort repertoires. Overall study results and limits: Specificity of a few CMV-associated chains for CMV antigens was verified in vitro.

Worth noting for this clone: No antigen is known for it.

V lost 0 bases, J lost 2 bases, and 5 bases lay in between. The CDR3 length is 14 residues. Looked up from germline, CDR1 is KGHSH and CDR2 is LQKENI. TCRdb's table, derived via immunoSEQ multiplex PCR, lists solely in-frame clones and lacks some. This table has approximately 130,000 clones, around 90% appearing once. The donors were members of the approximately 120-subject validation cohort (separate from the roughly 680-subject first cohort). This chain connects TRBV18 to TRBJ1-3; D is undetermined. Sequencing used PBMCs. This TCR was recovered from a woman aged 18-29 years in good health and CMV-seronegative. The CDR3 reads CASSPPRPGNTIYF. The CDR3 DNA follows: TGTGCCAGCTCACCACCGAGGCCTGGAAACACCATATATTTT.